Below are 19 T cell receptor beta chains sequenced from a single sample in a study of shared clonotypes between healthy human individuals. Here immunoSEQ multiplex PCR was the method, and the copy in TCRdb shows in-frame clones only, minus some. The sample lists millions of clones; more than 80% were seen once. Sequencing was carried out using naive CD4+ T cells sorted from blood. Subset denoted: CD45RA+ positively selected. All receptors come from a man between 18 and 29 years old in good health.

The rearrangement joins TRBV11-3 to TRBJ2-7, with D perhaps matching TRBD1 (6 bases). V lost 4 bases and J lost 0, with 10 bases in between. The CDR3 totals 14 residues. Germline loops: CDR1 SGHNT, CDR2 YENEEA. The CDR3 bases are TGTGCCAGCAGCTCCGACAGGTCCTCCTACGAGCAGTACTTC. Protein sequence: CASSSDRSSYEQYF. Looking up the rest from reference TRBV11-3 and TRBJ2-7 gives the full variable domain: EAGVVQSPRYKIIEKKQPVAFWCNPISGHNTLYWYLQNLGQGPELLIRYENEEAVDDSQLPKDRFSAERLKGVDSTLKIQPAELGDSAVYLCASSSDRSSYEQYFGPGTRLTVT.

The chain links TRBV11-2 to TRBJ2-3, with unresolved D. The ends were cut back, 2 bases at V and 2 bases at J, with 14 bases in the middle. The CDR3 is 16 residues long. Germline assignment: CDR1 SGHAT and CDR2 FQNNGV. Written as DNA, the CDR3 is TGTGCCAGCAGCTTAAACGCGGTCGGTAACACAGATACGCAGTATTTT. It yields the protein CASSLNAVGNTDTQYF.

This chain uses TRBV5-4 with TRBJ2-3; 11 bases map to TRBD1. The V gene end was trimmed by 4 bases and the J gene end by 2 bases; junction bases not matched to a gene: 9. Per the germline V gene, CDR1 is SGHNT and CDR2 is YYREEE (reference sequence). The CDR3 consists of 17 residues. This CDR3 reads CASSAAWTGGATDTQYF. The CDR3 nucleotides are TGTGCCAGCAGCGCGGCCTGGACAGGGGGCGCCACAGATACGCAGTATTTT.

The rearrangement links TRBV6-6 to TRBJ1-1; D remains unclear. The CDR3 is made up of 13 amino acids. Trimming took 2 bases from V and 8 from J, leaving 12 bases between them. Per germline, CDR1 MNHNY and CDR2 SVGAGI (reference sequence). The CDR3 loop is CASSYQFQVEAFF. CDR3 in DNA: TGTGCCAGCAGTTACCAATTTCAAGTCGAAGCTTTCTTT.

This sequence joins TRBV5-1 and TRBJ1-6; 7 nucleotides match TRBD1. CDR1 and CDR2 (germline): SGHRS, YFSETQ. The J segment lost 5 bases and the V segment lost 0 bases, leaving 5 bases of the junction unmatched. The length of the CDR3 is 16 residues. The CDR3 region has the DNA TGCGCCAGCAGCTTGGGGGGACAGTTTAATAATTCACCCCTCCACTTT. Its protein product is CASSLGGQFNNSPLHF.

V gene TRBV6-6 combines with J gene TRBJ2-7; D is uncertain. The V gene's germline CDR1 is MNHNY and CDR2 SVGAGI (reference sequence). V gave up 5 bases and J gave up 4 bases, with 18 bases separating them. This CDR3 spans 15 amino acids. The CDR3 loop reads CASSPLADDKYEQYF. As DNA, the CDR3 is TGTGCCAGCAGTCCCCTGGCAGATGATAAGTACGAGCAGTACTTC.

As to this clone: Other DNA sequences in the sample encode the same CDR3. The chain joins TRBV19 to TRBJ1-2; the D gene is possibly TRBD1 (5 bases). The V and J ends lost 3 bases and 2 bases respectively, with 10 bases between them. Germline CDR1 LNHDA, CDR2 SQIVND (reference sequence). CDR3 size: 14 residues. The CDR3 nucleotides are TGTGCCAGTAGTATTCAGGGTTTAAACTATGGCTACACCTTC. Encoded protein: CASSIQGLNYGYTF.

The chain combines TRBV11-2 with TRBJ2-7; D is possibly TRBD1 or TRBD2 (7 bases each). The CDR3 spans 14 residues. Germline values: CDR1 SGHAT, CDR2 FQNNGV. Trimming took 5 bases from V and 2 from J, leaving 13 bases between them. The CDR3, as DNA: TGTGCCAGCAGCCCAGGGGGGGGTACCTACGAGCAGTACTTC. Protein sequence: CASSPGGGTYEQYF.

This clone was observed a single time. The V gene is TRBV4-3, the J gene TRBJ2-3, with 9 bases matching TRBD2. The J segment lost 2 bases and the V segment lost 5 bases, leaving 2 bases of the junction unmatched. The germline V gene encodes CDR1 LGHNA and CDR2 YSLEER. The CDR3 runs 14 residues. CDR3 sequence: CASSAGGDTDTQYF. The CDR3 DNA reads TGCGCCAGCAGCGCGGGAGGGGACACAGATACGCAGTATTTT.

The chain recombines TRBV15 with TRBJ1-1, with a possible D match to TRBD1 (5 bases). The V end lost 0 bases, the J end lost 11 bases, and 16 bases lay between the germline ends. CDR3 length: 14 residues. CDR1 and CDR2 from the germline V gene are LNHNV and YYDKDF (reference sequence). CDR3 coding DNA: TGTGCCACCAGCAGAGATGGGGCAGGGATTCTGGCTTTCTTT. The encoded protein is CATSRDGAGILAFF. The full variable domain, in which reference TRBV15 and TRBJ1-1 provide the parts outside the CDR3, is DAMVIQNPRYQVTQFGKPVTLSCSQTLNHNVMYWYQQKSSQAPKLLFHYYDKDFNNEADTPDNFQSRRPNTSFCFLDIRSPGLGDTAMYLCATSRDGAGILAFFGQGTRLTVV.

This chain links TRBV19 with TRBJ2-1; TRBD2 agrees at 8 bases. The CDR3 spans 15 residues. V dropped 3 bases and J dropped 8; count of bases not matched to a gene: 9. CDR1 and CDR2 from the germline V gene are LNHDA and SQIVND (reference sequence). CDR3 region: CASSIPLSGSYEQFF. CDR3 bases: TGTGCCAGTAGTATCCCTCTAAGCGGGAGCTATGAGCAGTTCTTC.

V usage is TRBV11-2 and J usage is TRBJ2-3; 8 bases align to TRBD2. Germline V gene data show CDR1 as SGHAT and CDR2 as FQNNGV. Trimming took 6 bases from V and 3 from J; bases not matched to a gene: 8. This CDR3 comprises 15 residues. Here the CDR3 DNA reads TGTGCCAGCAGAATTAGCGGGAAGGGGACAGATACGCAGTATTTT. Encoded protein: CASRISGKGTDTQYF.

A word on this clone: The same CDR3 is also encoded by other DNA sequences in this sample. The chain carries TRBV18 and TRBJ2-2; the match to TRBD1 covers 9 bases. The junction had 3 bases not matched to a gene; V was cut back by 0 bases and J by 4 bases. The germline gives CDR1 KGHSH, CDR2 LQKENI. This CDR3 comprises 16 residues. The CDR3 DNA sequence: TGTGCCAGCTCACCACCGGGACAGGGTGGCACCGGGGAGCTGTTTTTT. The encoded protein is CASSPPGQGGTGELFF.

This chain joins TRBV7-9 and TRBJ1-1; no clear D gene. The CDR3 covers 15 residues. Trimming removed 3 bases from V and 0 bases from J, with 11 bases in between. The germline V gene has CDR1 SEHNR and CDR2 FQNEAQ (reference sequence). The CDR3 region has the DNA TGTGCCAGCAGCTTTATGAACAGCCTGAACACTGAAGCTTTCTTT. Residues: CASSFMNSLNTEAFF.

This clone appeared a single time. The V gene is TRBV5-6, the J gene TRBJ2-7; D may be TRBD2 (5 bases). This CDR3 is 15 amino acids long. Germline V CDR1 and CDR2: SGHDT, YYEEEE. Trimming cost V 0 bases and J 5 bases, with 15 bases left between them. The CDR3 nucleotides are TGTGCCAGCAGCTTGGCCGGAGGAGGTCTGAACGAGCAGTACTTC. Translating it yields CASSLAGGGLNEQYF.

The gene calls are TRBV27 and TRBJ1-5; the match to TRBD1 covers 8 bases. V trimming: 9 bases; J trimming: 4 bases; junction bases outside the gene matches: 5. The length of the CDR3 is 13 residues. Germline V gene lookup returns CDR1 MNHEY and CDR2 SMNVEV (reference sequence). The CDR3 DNA sequence: TGTGCCAGTCTCGGACAGGGTAATCAGCCCCAGCATTTT. Translation: CASLGQGNQPQHF.

The chain is built from TRBV7-9 and TRBJ2-7; 7 nucleotides align to TRBD2. The CDR3 consists of 15 residues. From germline, CDR1 is SEHNR and CDR2 FQNEAQ (reference sequence). V shed 4 bases, J shed 5 bases, and the junction held 11 bases outside the gene matches. DNA for the CDR3: TGTGCCAGCAGCTCTTACCGGACTAGTACCGACGAGCAGTACTTC. This gives the protein CASSSYRTSTDEQYF. Full variable domain (rest looked up from reference TRBV7-9 and TRBJ2-7): DTGVSQNPRHKITKRGQNVTFRCDPISEHNRLYWYRQTLGQGPEFLTYFQNEAQLEKSRLLSDRFSAERPKGSFSTLEIQRTEQGDSAMYLCASSSYRTSTDEQYFGPGTRLTVT.

This clone was detected only once. The gene calls are TRBV7-2 and TRBJ2-7; D may be TRBD2 (6 bases). V lost 5 bases, J lost 1 base, and 18 bases lay in between. The CDR3 has 16 amino acids. Germline V gene sequence: CDR1 SGHTA, CDR2 FQGNSA. Here the CDR3 reads CASSPDFGRTSYEQYF. In DNA form, the CDR3 reads TGTGCCAGCAGCCCCGATTTTGGGAGGACTTCCTACGAGCAGTACTTC.

This rearrangement joins TRBV10-1 to TRBJ2-2, with no clear D. The CDR3 covers 13 residues. Germline CDR1 reads WNHNN; CDR2 reads SYGVQD (reference sequence). V dropped 3 bases and J dropped 6 bases, with 8 bases sitting between them. The CDR3 DNA reads TGCGCCAGCAGTGATTCTGTGGCCGGGGAGCTGTTTTTT. It yields the protein CASSDSVAGELFF.